Listed here are 21 T cell receptor beta chains from one sample, sequenced in a study of T cells in narcolepsy. Produced via immunoSEQ multiplex PCR; TCRdb's table is partial and in-frame only. The sample holds tens of thousands of clones; under 85% are singletons and the top ten take 1.5% to 2%. The specimen was CD45RA- memory CD4+ T cells from PBMCs. These receptors all come from a human donor with narcolepsy.

The chain employs TRBV27 and TRBJ2-7; D possibly corresponds to TRBD1 (5 bases). The germline CDR1 and CDR2 sequences are MNHEY and SMNVEV (reference sequence). The CDR3 covers 13 residues. V lost 8 bases and J 7 bases, leaving 18 bases between the germline ends. The CDR3 loop reads CASRQSPLLEQYF. The DNA for the CDR3 is TGTGCCAGCCGACAGTCGCCCCTGCTTGAGCAGTACTTC.

This clone was seen more than once but under ten times. The chain links TRBV5-6 to TRBJ2-7; TRBD1 agrees at 9 bases. Germline V gene data show CDR1 as SGHDT and CDR2 as YYEEEE. CDR3 length: 15 residues. V lost 0 bases to trimming and J lost 3 bases; unmatched junction nucleotides: 4. Here the CDR3 reads CASSLGSGQGYEQYF. In DNA, the CDR3 is TGTGCCAGCAGCTTGGGATCGGGACAGGGCTACGAGCAGTACTTC.

The rearrangement uses TRBV7-2 and TRBJ1-4; TRBD1 might be the D (5 bases). The CDR3 length is 15 residues. The germline CDR1 and CDR2 sequences are SGHTA and FQGNSA. Trimming stripped 5 bases from V and 6 bases from J, with 16 bases between. The CDR3 DNA reads TGTGCCAGCAGCAGGAGGGACGGTGGGGATGAAAAACTGTTTTTT. Translation: CASSRRDGGDEKLFF.

The rearrangement uses TRBV6-4 and TRBJ2-3; D is perhaps TRBD2 (5 bases). The V end lost 0 bases, the J end lost 1 base, and 8 bases lay between the germline ends. The CDR3 is made up of 15 amino acids. Germline loops: CDR1 MRHNA, CDR2 SNTAGT. The CDR3 spells CASSDSAAGTDTQYF. The CDR3 DNA follows: TGTGCCAGCAGTGACTCTGCAGCGGGCACAGATACGCAGTATTTT.

The rearrangement links TRBV19 to TRBJ2-7, with D possibly TRBD1 on 5 matching bases. Germline V lookup: CDR1 LNHDA, CDR2 SQIVND (reference sequence). V was cut by 1 base and J by 5 bases, with 12 bases left in between. This CDR3 contains 14 residues. This CDR3 is CASSIVGVYHEQYF. DNA for the CDR3: TGTGCCAGTAGTATAGTAGGGGTGTATCACGAGCAGTACTTC.

There are a few counts of this clone. V gene TRBV4-2 combines with J gene TRBJ2-3; TRBD2 aligns across 8 bases. This CDR3 spans 16 amino acids. CDR1 and CDR2 (germline): LGHNA, YNFKEQ. V was pared by 0 bases and J by 0 bases, with 2 bases of the junction left unmatched. CDR3 protein: CASSQETSVSTDTQYF. The CDR3 DNA reads TGTGCCAGCAGCCAAGAGACTAGCGTGAGCACAGATACGCAGTATTTT.

The rearrangement joins TRBV4-2 to TRBJ2-1; 10 bases map to TRBD1. Trimming removed 1 base from V and 0 bases from J; junction bases left unmatched: 6. The length of the CDR3 is 18 residues. Germline CDR1 is LGHNA and CDR2 is YNFKEQ. The CDR3 loop is CASSQAPRTGGSYNEQFF. The CDR3 nucleotides read TGTGCCAGCAGCCAAGCCCCCCGGACAGGGGGCTCCTACAATGAGCAGTTCTTC.

This clone was found once. The chain uses TRBV5-4 and TRBJ2-1, with 14 bases that match TRBD2. With 4 bases clipped from V and 10 bases from J, the junction kept 7 bases outside the gene matches. CDR1 and CDR2 (germline): SGHNT, YYREEE (reference sequence). This CDR3 spans 15 amino acids. The CDR3 nucleotides are TGTGCCAGCAGCCCTAGACTAGCGGGGGGGCTGGAGCAGTTCTTC. The encoded protein is CASSPRLAGGLEQFF.

V usage is TRBV30 and J usage is TRBJ2-7; D unclear. There are 13 residues in the CDR3. The V gene's germline CDR1 is GTSNPN and CDR2 SVGIG (reference sequence). V shed 2 bases and J shed 3 bases, with 11 bases lying between them. The CDR3 protein is CAWSSRTGYEQYF. DNA of the CDR3: TGTGCCTGGAGTTCACGGACCGGCTACGAGCAGTACTTC.

There are a few counts of this clone. The chain joins TRBV18 to TRBJ1-2; no clear D gene. The CDR3 runs 13 residues. V lost 2 bases to trimming and J lost 3 bases, with 7 bases between them. Germline V gene sequence: CDR1 KGHSH, CDR2 LQKENI. CDR3 nucleotides: TGTGCCAGCTCACCAGAAAGGGACTATGGCTACACCTTC. Translating gives CASSPERDYGYTF.

The V call is TRBV29-1, the J call TRBJ1-4; D perhaps matches TRBD1 (5 bases). The CDR3 spans 15 residues. Germline V lookup: CDR1 SQVTM, CDR2 ANQGSEA. Between the trimmed V and J ends, which lost 6 bases and 0 bases, there was a span of 14 bases. The CDR3 nucleotides are TGCAGCGTGGCCTTAGGGGCCGCAACTAATGAAAAACTGTTTTTT. Translation gives CSVALGAATNEKLFF.

The chain links TRBV5-4 to TRBJ1-6; the D gene is possibly TRBD1 (6 bases). The germline V and J ends were trimmed by 4 bases and 8 bases, with 13 bases remaining between them. Germline V lookup: CDR1 SGHNT, CDR2 YYREEE (reference sequence). CDR3 size: 14 residues. CDR3 DNA: TGTGCCAGCAGCCTCCTGGACAGCGATTCACCCCTCCACTTT. It encodes CASSLLDSDSPLHF.

A few counts support this clone. J is TRBJ2-2 and V is TRBV7-2; D ambiguous. The germline V gene encodes CDR1 SGHTA and CDR2 FQGNSA. The CDR3 is 16 amino acids. Trimming pared 1 base from V and 8 bases from J, leaving 17 bases between. DNA for the CDR3: TGTGCCAGCAGCTTAGTTGCTAGTTTAGGCAGTGGGGAGCTGTTTTTT. It codes for CASSLVASLGSGELFF.

The CDR3 nucleotides are TGTGCCAGCAGTTTTTCGTTCGGGGGCCGGGGGTTACTCGGCTACACCTTC. Amino acids: CASSFSFGGRGLLGYTF. The gene calls are TRBV28 and TRBJ1-2; the D gene is possibly TRBD1 (6 bases). Germline lookup yields CDR1 MDHEN and CDR2 SYDVKM. The ends were cut back, 3 bases at V and 8 bases at J, with 25 bases in the middle. The length of the CDR3 is 17 residues.

There are a few counts of this clone. The rearrangement links TRBV4-1 to TRBJ1-4, with a possible D match to TRBD1 (6 bases). The CDR3 has 15 residues. The ends were cut back, 0 bases at V and 11 bases at J, with 16 bases in the middle. Germline-derived CDR1 and CDR2 are MGHRA and YSYEKL. The CDR3 spells CASSQDRRGIGKLFF. CDR3 in DNA: TGCGCCAGCAGCCAAGATCGCAGGGGAATTGGGAAACTGTTTTTT.

The gene calls are TRBV4-3 and TRBJ2-7; D may correspond to TRBD1 or TRBD2 (7 bases each). Trimming left V 0 bases short and J 6 bases short, with 12 bases between. CDR1 is LGHNA, CDR2 YSLEER, per germline. The CDR3 contains 14 residues. The CDR3 loop reads CASSQDLRGGEQYF. CDR3 DNA: TGCGCCAGCAGCCAAGATCTCAGGGGGGGCGAGCAGTACTTC.

This chain joins TRBV25-1 and TRBJ2-2, with 7 bases lining up with TRBD2. Looked up from germline, CDR1 is MGHDK and CDR2 is SYGVNS. There are 14 residues in the CDR3. V shed 3 bases, J shed 5 bases, and the junction held 3 bases outside the gene matches. In DNA, the CDR3 is TGTGCCAGCAGTGAGGGGGGGTGGACCGGGGAGCTGTTTTTT. Translation: CASSEGGWTGELFF.

The sample holds a few counts of this clone. The chain combines TRBV4-3 with TRBJ1-1; D may be TRBD1 (5 bases). The CDR3 is 14 residues long. From germline, CDR1 is LGHNA and CDR2 YSLEER. V was cut by 2 bases and J by 3 bases, with 10 bases left in between. CDR3 loop: CASSQSRGYTEAFF. As DNA, the CDR3 is TGCGCCAGCAGCCAAAGTCGGGGGTACACTGAAGCTTTCTTT.

The V gene is TRBV20-1, the J gene TRBJ1-2, with a possible D match to TRBD1 (5 bases). This CDR3 spans 11 amino acids. Trimming took off 0 bases at V and 11 bases at J, with 10 bases between the two ends. CDR1 DFQATT and CDR2 SNEGSKA come from the germline V gene (reference sequence). CDR3 nucleotide sequence: TGCAGTGCTAGAGAGGGCCGGGGGTACACCTTC. Its protein product is CSAREGRGYTF.

In DNA form, the CDR3 reads TGTGCCAGCAGCTTAGACAGGGTGAGCAATCAGCCCCAGCATTTT. This sequence encodes CASSLDRVSNQPQHF. The rearrangement uses TRBV7-9 and TRBJ1-5; tentatively, D is TRBD1 (6 bases). This CDR3 has 15 residues. Germline lookup yields CDR1 SEHNR and CDR2 FQNEAQ (reference sequence). Trimming removed 1 base from V and 1 base from J, with 8 bases in between. The whole variable domain, filled in from reference TRBV7-9 and TRBJ1-5, reads DTGVSQNPRHKITKRGQNVTFRCDPISEHNRLYWYRQTLGQGPEFLTYFQNEAQLEKSRLLSDRFSAERPKGSFSTLEIQRTEQGDSAMYLCASSLDRVSNQPQHFGDGTRLSIL.

The chain is built from TRBV7-2 and TRBJ2-1; 7 bases are a match to TRBD1. The V and J ends lost 5 bases and 5 bases, in that order; junction bases with no gene match: 15. The CDR3 runs to 17 residues. In germline, CDR1 is SGHTA, CDR2 FQGNSA. CDR3 sequence (DNA): TGTGCCAGCAGCAGGAAGCTTCCCTGGCAGGGGGACAATGAGCAGTTCTTC. Its protein is CASSRKLPWQGDNEQFF.